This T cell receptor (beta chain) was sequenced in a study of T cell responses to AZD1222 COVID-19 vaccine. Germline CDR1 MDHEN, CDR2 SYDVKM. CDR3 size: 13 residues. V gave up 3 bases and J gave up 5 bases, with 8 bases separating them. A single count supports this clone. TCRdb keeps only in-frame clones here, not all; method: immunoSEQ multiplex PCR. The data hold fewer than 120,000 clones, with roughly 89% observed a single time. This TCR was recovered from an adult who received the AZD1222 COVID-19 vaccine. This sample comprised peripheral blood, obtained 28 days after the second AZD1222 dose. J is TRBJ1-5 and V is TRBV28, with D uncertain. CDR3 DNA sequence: TGTGCCAGCAGTTTCACCAAGTATCAGCCCCAGCATTTT. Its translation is CASSFTKYQPQHF.